Listed below are T cell receptor beta chains from one sample, sequenced in a study of blood T cell repertoires in COVID-19. Method: immunoSEQ multiplex PCR; TCRdb's copy keeps in-frame clones and lacks some. The sample has under 200,000 clones, roughly 89% seen once. The sample taken for sequencing was peripheral blood. The source is a woman aged 55-69 years who had recovered from COVID-19. Each CDR3 is given with its conserved first and last residue. The D gene is left open where the match is weak. Expanded clones are given a class, and other clones once, few, many or no size at all.

TRBJ2-3	NA	NA	TRBV6-6	TGTGCCAGCAGTTCCCCCGGGGTTGACACGCAGTATTTT	CASSSPGVDTQYF
TRBJ1-6	NA	NA	TRBV3-1/TRBV3-2	TGTGCCAGCAGCTCCCACTCAGGCTCCTATAATTCACCCCTCCACTTT	CASSSHSGSYNSPLHF
TRBJ2-7	NA	TRBD1	TRBV5-1	TGCGCCAGCAGCTCCTCGGGACAGGGGGCCGACGAGCAGTACTTC	CASSSSGQGADEQYF
TRBJ2-1	NA	TRBD2	TRBV19	TGTGCCAGTTCTGAAGCGGGGGGGCGTAACAATGAGCAGTTCTTC	CASSEAGGRNNEQFF
TRBJ2-3	NA	TRBD2	TRBV7-9	TGTGCCAGCACCACCGGGCTAGCGGGTACAGATACGCAGTATTTT	CASTTGLAGTDTQYF
TRBJ1-2	once	TRBD1	TRBV6-6	TGTGCCAGCAGACCAGGGGGCTCGAACTATGGCTACACCTTC	CASRPGGSNYGYTF
TRBJ1-5	few	NA	TRBV24-1	TGTGCCACCAGTGGGAGGCAGCCCCAGCATTTT	CATSGRQPQHF
TRBJ2-3	NA	TRBD2	TRBV10-3	TGTGCCATCAGTGACCCTAGCGGGGGGGCCGGTTCTGATACGCAGTATTTT	CAISDPSGGAGSDTQYF
TRBJ1-6	NA	NA	TRBV4-1	TGCGCCAGCAGCCAAGACCGGGATTCACCCCTCCACTTT	CASSQDRDSPLHF
TRBJ2-5	NA	TRBD1	TRBV6-5	TGTGCCAGCAGACAGGGGCTTGAGACCCAGTACTTC	CASRQGLETQYF
TRBJ1-2	NA	NA	TRBV5-1	TGCGCCAGCAGCTTGGGGTCAGGGTCAAGCGGCTACACCTTC	CASSLGSGSSGYTF
TRBJ2-7	NA	TRBD1	TRBV6-5	TGTGCCAGCAGTTACGGGTCCGGGTCAGGGGGCGCCGAGCAGTACTTC	CASSYGSGSGGAEQYF
TRBJ1-6	once	NA	TRBV10-3	TGTGCCATCAGGGCAGGAAATTCACCCCTCCACTTT	CAIRAGNSPLHF
TRBJ2-7	NA	TRBD1	TRBV11-2	TGTGCCAGCAGCACACTACGGGGACAGGGTTCATACGAGCAGTACTTC	CASSTLRGQGSYEQYF
TRBJ2-2	once	NA	TRBV2	TGTGCCAGCAGTACAACAGGGTTCACCGGGGAGCTGTTTTTT	CASSTTGFTGELFF
TRBJ2-7	once	NA	TRBV19	TGTGCCAGTAGTAGGCAGGGATCAACCTACGAGCAGTACTTC	CASSRQGSTYEQYF
TRBJ1-2	NA	TRBD1	TRBV28	TGTGCCAGCAGTCCCCCGGGACAGGGCCGTGGCTACACCTTC	CASSPPGQGRGYTF
TRBJ1-5	NA	NA	TRBV2	TGTGCCAGCAGGGGTGACGGAGTCAATCAGCCCCAGCATTTT	CASRGDGVNQPQHF
TRBJ1-1	NA	TRBD1	TRBV5-3	TGTGCCAGAAGCCACTCGGACAGGGGGCTGCGGGCTTTCTTT	CARSHSDRGLRAFF
TRBJ1-2	NA	TRBD1	TRBV5-8	TGTGCCAGCACCGGTGACAGGGTGGAGTGGAATGGCTACACCTTC	CASTGDRVEWNGYTF
TRBJ1-1	NA	NA	TRBV11-1	TGTGCCAGCAGCTTAGCCGGGGTTGAAGCTTTCTTT	CASSLAGVEAFF
TRBJ1-1	NA	NA	TRBV11-2	TGTGCCAGCAGTTACCTGGGGAGGGGCACTGAAGCTTTCTTT	CASSYLGRGTEAFF
TRBJ1-2	once	TRBD1	TRBV19	TGTGCCAGTAGTATAGCCCGACAGGGCTGGGGCTATGGCTACACCTTC	CASSIARQGWGYGYTF
TRBJ1-1	NA	TRBD1	TRBV6-6	TGTGCCAGCACCAAAGACAGGGGAAACACTGAAGCTTTCTTT	CASTKDRGNTEAFF
TRBJ2-2	NA	TRBD1	TRBV7-6	TGTGCCAGCAGCTTACAGTTACAGGGGGCAGGAGGCACCGGGGAGCTGTTTTTT	CASSLQLQGAGGTGELFF
TRBJ2-7	NA	NA	TRBV28	TGTGCCAGCAGTTACCCTCGGGGGACGGGCAGCTCCTACGAGCAGTACTTC	CASSYPRGTGSSYEQYF
TRBJ2-1	medium-sized	NA	TRBV11-2	TGTGCCAGCAGCTTATTCCGGGGGTTTTCCAATGAGCAGTTCTTC	CASSLFRGFSNEQFF
TRBJ1-1	NA	NA	TRBV30	TGTGCCTGGAACGGGAACACTGAAGCTTTCTTT	CAWNGNTEAFF
TRBJ2-5	NA	TRBD2	TRBV7-9	TGTGCCAGCAGCTTCCGACTAGCCGCGGACCAAGAGACCCAGTACTTC	CASSFRLAADQETQYF
TRBJ2-1	NA	TRBD1	TRBV10-3	TGTGCCATCAGTCCCAGGACAGGAGACAATGAGCAGTTCTTC	CAISPRTGDNEQFF
TRBJ2-7	NA	NA	TRBV9	TGTGCCAGCAGCGTAAGTCCCCAAGCTTCCTACGAGCAGTACTTC	CASSVSPQASYEQYF
TRBJ1-5	NA	NA	TRBV6-2/TRBV6-3	TGTGCCAGCAGTTACGGGACTATAACAGGGCGGAATCAGCCCCAGCATTTT	CASSYGTITGRNQPQHF